The 21 T cell receptor beta chains below all came from one sample that was sequenced in a study of shared clonotypes between healthy human individuals. Clones were sequenced by immunoSEQ multiplex PCR, and TCRdb holds only the in-frame ones, with some missing. Of about 680,000 clones listed, about 91% were seen once; the top ten hold approximately 25%. Naivety among CD8 cells was defined by CD45RO negativity and positive CCR7 selection, thereby excluding terminally differentiated effector memory CD45RA+ cells. The sample was naive CD8+ T cells sorted from blood. The receptors shown here come from a man under 40 in good health.

This clone was detected only once. The rearrangement joins TRBV27 to TRBJ2-7; a possible D gene is TRBD1 (6 bases). V was trimmed by 5 bases and J by 0 bases, leaving 11 bases between them. Germline CDR1 MNHEY, CDR2 SMNVEV (reference sequence). The CDR3 is 14 amino acids. As DNA, the CDR3 is TGTGCCAGCAGTCCCCAGGGGAGCTCCTACGAGCAGTACTTC. Encoded protein: CASSPQGSSYEQYF.

J is TRBJ2-2 and V is TRBV29-1; weak D call: TRBD2 (5 bases). Germline loops: CDR1 SQVTM, CDR2 ANQGSEA. The CDR3 contains 12 residues. CDR3 coding DNA: TGCAGTTACCGGGGTAACACCGGGGAGCTGTTTTTT. Protein product: CSYRGNTGELFF.

The chain carries TRBV7-9 and TRBJ2-7; no reliable D call. Germline V CDR1 and CDR2: SEHNR, FQNEAQ (reference sequence). This CDR3 has 13 amino acids. Trimming removed 5 bases at V and 0 bases at J, with 8 bases between. CDR3 region: CASSSEPSYEQYF. In DNA, the CDR3 is TGTGCCAGCAGCAGCGAGCCCTCCTACGAGCAGTACTTC. The full variable domain, its missing parts supplied by reference TRBV7-9 and TRBJ2-7, is DTGVSQNPRHKITKRGQNVTFRCDPISEHNRLYWYRQTLGQGPEFLTYFQNEAQLEKSRLLSDRFSAERPKGSFSTLEIQRTEQGDSAMYLCASSSEPSYEQYFGPGTRLTVT.

The chain combines TRBV7-9 with TRBJ2-7; 9 bases agree with TRBD1. The CDR3 length is 14 residues. From germline, CDR1 is SEHNR and CDR2 FQNEAQ (reference sequence). With 3 bases clipped from V and 3 bases from J, the junction kept 3 bases outside the gene matches. CDR3 loop: CASSFGQGFYEQYF. The CDR3 DNA follows: TGTGCCAGCAGCTTCGGACAGGGGTTCTACGAGCAGTACTTC.

This chain joins TRBV11-2 and TRBJ2-7; D uncertain. From germline, CDR1 is SGHAT and CDR2 FQNNGV. This CDR3 contains 13 residues. V lost 5 bases and J lost 4, with 12 bases in between. CDR3 residues: CASSLSVRYEQYF. The CDR3 DNA reads as TGTGCCAGCAGCCTCTCAGTACGGTACGAGCAGTACTTC.

This clone was seen once. The genes are TRBV7-2 and TRBJ1-4, with 9 bases that match TRBD1. CDR3 length: 15 amino acids. V lost 2 bases and J lost 8; bases outside the gene matches: 6. Germline CDR1 is SGHTA and CDR2 is FQGNSA. The CDR3: CASSLRTGVGEKLFF. The CDR3 region has the DNA TGTGCCAGCAGCTTAAGGACAGGGGTAGGAGAAAAACTGTTTTTT.

This clone was counted a single time. The chain uses TRBV2 and TRBJ2-1; TRBD2 agrees at 11 bases. The CDR3 is made up of 16 amino acids. Germline loops: CDR1 SNHLY, CDR2 FYNNEI. V was pared by 4 bases and J by 5 bases, with 7 bases of the junction left unmatched. In nucleotides, the CDR3 is TGTGCCAGCAGTGGTACCGGGACTAGCGGAGACAATGAGCAGTTCTTC. This translates into CASSGTGTSGDNEQFF.

The V gene is TRBV10-3, the J gene TRBJ2-7; unclear D gene. The CDR3 is made up of 12 amino acids. Trimming took off 7 bases at V and 2 bases at J, with 9 bases between the two ends. Germline V lookup: CDR1 ENHRY, CDR2 SYGVKD. The chain's CDR3 is CAIKTITYEQYF. The DNA for the CDR3 is TGTGCCATCAAGACGATTACCTACGAGCAGTACTTC.

The chain carries TRBV27 and TRBJ1-1; perhaps TRBD1 as D (5 bases). Germline V gives CDR1 MNHEY, CDR2 SMNVEV (reference sequence). V was cut by 6 bases and J by 0 bases, with 14 bases left in between. The length of the CDR3 is 15 residues. The DNA for the CDR3 is TGTGCCAGCAGACCGTTAGCGGGGCTGAACACTGAAGCTTTCTTT. Its translation: CASRPLAGLNTEAFF.

This rearrangement joins TRBV10-3 to TRBJ1-2, with TRBD1 matching 9 bases. The junction had 11 bases not matched to a gene; V was cut back by 10 bases and J by 8 bases. The CDR3 has 13 amino acids. Germline CDR1 and CDR2: ENHRY and SYGVKD. The CDR3 DNA follows: TGTGCCAACCGGGACAGGGAAGCAGAAGGCTACACCTTC. Amino acids: CANRDREAEGYTF.

This chain uses TRBV7-9 with TRBJ2-7; D remains ambiguous. This CDR3 is 12 amino acids long. Germline V gives CDR1 SEHNR, CDR2 FQNEAQ (reference sequence). V lost 2 bases, J lost 4 bases, and 6 bases lay in between. DNA for the CDR3: TGTGCCAGCAGCTTACAAGATTACGAGCAGTACTTC. This sequence encodes CASSLQDYEQYF.

The genes are TRBV28 and TRBJ2-7, with a possible D match to TRBD1 (6 bases). The V gene lost 3 bases and the J gene lost 2 bases, with 14 bases spanning the gap. The germline CDR1 and CDR2 sequences are MDHEN and SYDVKM. The CDR3 is made up of 15 amino acids. CDR3 sequence (DNA): TGTGCCAGCAGTTTCAGGACAGTTTTTGCCTACGAGCAGTACTTC. Translated: CASSFRTVFAYEQYF.

This clone was recorded once. This sequence joins TRBV12-1 and TRBJ2-2; the table's D call, TRBD2, was not checked against the DNA. TRBV12-1 counts as a pseudogene. This CDR3 region has 14 residues. CDR3 amino acids: CASSLERNTGELFF. CDR3 coding DNA: TGTGCCAGCAGTTTGGAGAGGAACACCGGGGAGCTGTTTTTT.

The chain's CDR3 is CASSEAKDGPTDTQYF. CDR3 coding DNA: TGTGCCAGCAGTGAAGCTAAGGACGGGCCCACAGATACGCAGTATTTT. The chain joins TRBV6-1 to TRBJ2-3; D ambiguous. This CDR3 is built from 16 residues. Between the trimmed V and J ends, which lost 0 bases and 2 bases, there was a span of 12 bases. Germline CDR1 is MNHNS and CDR2 is SASEGT.

This rearrangement joins TRBV4-3 to TRBJ2-7; 7 bases line up with TRBD2. The CDR3 consists of 15 residues. V lost 2 bases, J lost 2 bases, and 6 bases stayed unmatched. Germline loops: CDR1 LGHNA, CDR2 YSLEER. CDR3 nucleotides: TGCGCCAGCAGCCAATCCTGGGGGGGGACCTACGAGCAGTACTTC. Translating gives CASSQSWGGTYEQYF.

This sequence joins TRBV6-5 and TRBJ2-2, with D uncertain. Deletions cut 2 bases from V and 3 bases from J, with 10 bases between. Germline lookup yields CDR1 MNHEY and CDR2 SVGAGI. The CDR3 contains 15 residues. The CDR3 nucleotides read TGTGCCAGCAGTTACAAGCTACCTTACACCGGGGAGCTGTTTTTT. Protein product: CASSYKLPYTGELFF.

This chain connects TRBV28 to TRBJ2-7, with D unresolved. The V and J ends lost 6 bases and 0 bases respectively, with 6 bases between them. This CDR3 contains 12 residues. Looked up from germline, CDR1 is MDHEN and CDR2 is SYDVKM. CDR3 in DNA: TGTGCCAGCAGCAAAATCTCCTACGAGCAGTACTTC. Residues: CASSKISYEQYF.

The chain recombines TRBV28 with TRBJ2-7; 11 bases are shared with TRBD1. V shed 6 bases, J shed 3 bases, and the junction held 7 bases outside the gene matches. This CDR3 contains 15 residues. Germline-derived CDR1 and CDR2 are MDHEN and SYDVKM. CDR3 region: CASSKRGQGDYEQYF. The DNA of the CDR3 is TGTGCCAGCAGCAAACGGGGACAGGGGGACTACGAGCAGTACTTC.

Written as DNA, the CDR3 is TGCAGCGTTGACCTTCTAGGGGTCCAAGAGACCCAGTACTTC. It yields the protein CSVDLLGVQETQYF. V gene TRBV29-1 combines with J gene TRBJ2-5, with D possibly TRBD1 on 5 matching bases. Germline lookup yields CDR1 SQVTM and CDR2 ANQGSEA. This CDR3 has 14 residues. V lost 3 bases to trimming and J lost 1 base, with 12 bases between them.

The chain carries TRBV7-9 and TRBJ2-1; a possible D gene is TRBD1 (6 bases). This CDR3 has 15 amino acids. Germline-derived CDR1 and CDR2 are SEHNR and FQNEAQ (reference sequence). The V end lost 5 bases, the J end lost 5 bases, and 16 bases lay between the germline ends. CDR3 nucleotides: TGTGCCAGCAGCCCCAGGGGCCTCAAGAACAATGAGCAGTTCTTC. Its translation is CASSPRGLKNNEQFF.

The chain couples TRBV29-1 to TRBJ1-2; TRBD1 might be the D (5 bases). CDR1 is SQVTM, CDR2 ANQGSEA, per germline. CDR3 length equals 16 residues. Trimming removed 3 bases at V and 1 base at J, with 18 bases between. In DNA, the CDR3 is TGCAGCGTTGATGGTTCGGACAACCCGTATAACTATGGCTACACCTTC. Amino acids: CSVDGSDNPYNYGYTF.